This T cell receptor beta chain was captured by sequencing in a study of human T cells and chemical hapten exposure. The overall study: Slight volume differences across pooled libraries mainly accounted for varying per-sample TCR yields.

TCRdb ran MiXCR on the RACE reads and lists one entry per CDR3 protein. The table shows about 84,000 distinct CDR3 sequences, with roughly a tenth occurring only once. This clonotype showed up many times. The CDR3 consists of 14 residues. From germline, CDR1 is SNHLY and CDR2 FYNNEI. The V segment lost 7 bases and the J segment 1 base; nucleotides outside the gene matches: 2. Time point noted: patch test 2, 6 weeks after DPC sensitization. Specified treatment: therapeutic diphenylcyclopropenone sensitization with weekly scalp DPC. J is TRBJ2-2 and V is TRBV2, with 8 bases lining up with TRBD2. The source of this sequence is a woman between 50 and 59 years old with alopecia areata. Some clones in this sample may be carry-over from other donors' samples. Sequenced here: whole blood, sampled in connection with sensitization to the hapten diphenylcyclopropenone (DPC). For the CDR3, the DNA is TGTGCCAGCATGAGCGGGAGGAACACCGGGGAGCTGTTTTTT. Amino acids: CASMSGRNTGELFF.